The entry below describes one TCR beta chain. Its antigen remains unknown. The data originate from a study of cytomegalovirus exposure and HLA in healthy donors. Overall study results and limits: Immune exposure information available was restricted to CMV serostatus. Rare sequences made up most TCRs, while some public TCRs were found in many donors.

Vbeta (60) and Jbeta (13) primers were used in the PCR. In the source study's methods: Approximately 11 million shared chains were among the about 80 million unique TCR beta chains that a later analysis counted. TCRdb's table, derived via immunoSEQ multiplex PCR, lists solely in-frame clones and lacks some. V and J calls and clone size are given by that table; D and trimming were obtained from the DNA. The data hold fewer than 40,000 clones, with 65% to 75% observed a single time. Sequences were obtained from PBMCs. The receptor comes from a man between 40 and 49 years old in good health and CMV-seropositive.

CDR3 residues: CASNGGANTEAFF. CDR3 nucleotides: TGTGCCAGCAATGGGGGGGCCAACACTGAAGCTTTCTTT. The rearrangement links TRBV13 to TRBJ1-1; perhaps TRBD1 as D (6 bases). The CDR3 consists of 13 residues. Trimming left V 7 bases short and J 2 bases short, with 11 bases between. CDR1 and CDR2 from the germline V gene are PRHDT and FYEKMQ (reference sequence).